This TCR beta chain was identified in a study of blood T cell repertoires in COVID-19. Background on the study: The United States, Italy and Spain were the sources of the acute and convalescent COVID-19 samples. Sources were T cells, B-cell-depleted T cells, or PBMCs; the material itself was cDNA or gDNA.

Per the original methods: The authors estimated nucleated cell counts from reference gene primer amplification. Method: immunoSEQ multiplex PCR; TCRdb's copy keeps in-frame clones and lacks some. V and J calls and clone size follow that table, whereas D and trimming were derived from the DNA. In the table there are 150,000 to 200,000 clones, under 90% of which are singletons. CDR3 length: 20 residues. Germline trimming cut 6 bases from V and 1 base from J; bases unmatched to any gene: 21. Germline V CDR1 and CDR2: MDHEN, SYDVKM. Source material: peripheral blood. The chain is built from TRBV28 and TRBJ1-1, with TRBD1 matching over 9 bases. The origin of this receptor is a man aged 35-49 years with acute or convalescent COVID-19. The CDR3 nucleotides are TGTGCCAGCAGGCAAACCACCGGGACAGGGATAGTAAGGGGGAACACTGAAGCTTTCTTT. Its translation is CASRQTTGTGIVRGNTEAFF.